The 13 T cell receptor beta chains in this list originate from one sample, sequenced in a study of blood T cell repertoires in COVID-19. The table came from immunoSEQ multiplex PCR; TCRdb's copy has only in-frame clones and leaves some out. The table shows over 110,000 clones, with 70% to 90% occurring only once. The source material was peripheral blood. The source of these receptors is a human donor in a cohort sampled during active COVID-19.

The chain links TRBV27 to TRBJ1-2; D unresolved. The germline V gene has CDR1 MNHEY and CDR2 SMNVEV (reference sequence). This CDR3 region has 14 residues. Trimming took off 1 base at V and 4 bases at J, with 10 bases between the two ends. CDR3 nucleotides: TGTGCCAGCAGTTTATATGGGCCGACCTATGGCTACACCTTC. The encoded protein is CASSLYGPTYGYTF.

This sequence joins TRBV2 and TRBJ1-3; the match to TRBD1 covers 10 bases. The J segment lost 4 bases and the V segment lost 5 bases, leaving 2 bases of the junction unmatched. Germline V CDR1 and CDR2: SNHLY, FYNNEI. The length of the CDR3 is 14 residues. This chain's CDR3 is CASSPTGGGNTIYF. The CDR3 DNA reads TGTGCCAGCAGTCCGACAGGGGGCGGAAACACCATATATTTT.

The chain joins TRBV6-5 to TRBJ1-2; D remains ambiguous. The CDR3 loop spans 15 amino acids. V was trimmed by 0 bases and J by 4 bases, leaving 12 bases between them. Germline CDR1 reads MNHEY; CDR2 reads SVGAGI. The CDR3 DNA follows: TGTGCCAGCAGTTACTCGTCAGTAACAGCCTATGGCTACACCTTC. Translated, it gives CASSYSSVTAYGYTF.

The chain carries TRBV23-1 and TRBJ1-5; D unresolved. TRBV23-1 is assigned to the ORF class and has an uncertain function. The ends were cut back, 0 bases at V and 3 bases at J, with 6 bases in the middle. The CDR3 loop spans 14 amino acids. CDR3 nucleotide sequence: TGCGCCAGCAGTCAATCGTATCCCAATCAGCCCCAGCATTTT. It codes for CASSQSYPNQPQHF.

The chain couples TRBV5-1 to TRBJ2-7; D uncertain. Deletions cut 0 bases from V and 4 bases from J, with 8 bases between. The CDR3 has 13 amino acids. Germline loops: CDR1 SGHRS, CDR2 YFSETQ. As DNA, the CDR3 is TGCGCCAGCAGCTTGGAAAACGGGTACGAGCAGTACTTC. The encoded protein is CASSLENGYEQYF.

A single count supports this clone. The V and J genes are TRBV5-8 and TRBJ2-7; D is possibly TRBD2 (5 bases). The germline V and J ends were trimmed by 5 bases and 7 bases, with 16 bases remaining between them. This CDR3 is 13 amino acids long. The germline gives CDR1 SGHTS, CDR2 YDEGEE. The CDR3, as DNA: TGTGCCAGCAGTCTCCGCCTAGCACGAGAGCAGTACTTC. This gives the protein CASSLRLAREQYF.

This sequence joins TRBV19 and TRBJ2-7, with 7 nucleotides matching TRBD2. Germline assignment: CDR1 LNHDA and CDR2 SQIVND (reference sequence). V shed 7 bases, J shed 0 bases, and the junction held 6 bases outside the gene matches. There are 14 residues in the CDR3. The CDR3 here is CASMSGAGSYEQYF. The CDR3 DNA follows: TGTGCCAGTATGAGCGGGGCAGGCTCCTACGAGCAGTACTTC.

The chain's CDR3 is CASSSGLMGGTGELFF. CDR3 nucleotides: TGTGCCAGTAGTTCGGGACTGATGGGGGGGACCGGGGAGCTGTTTTTT. V gene TRBV19 combines with J gene TRBJ2-2; 7 bases agree with TRBD2. V lost 5 bases and J lost 5; bases outside the gene matches: 11. This CDR3 is built from 16 residues. CDR1 is LNHDA, CDR2 SQIVND, per germline (reference sequence). The whole variable domain, filled in from reference TRBV19 and TRBJ2-2, reads DGGITQSPKYLFRKEGQNVTLSCEQNLNHDAMYWYRQDPGQGLRLIYYSQIVNDFQKGDIAEGYSVSREKKESFPLTVTSAQKNPTAFYLCASSSGLMGGTGELFFGEGSRLTVL.

The chain joins TRBV7-2 to TRBJ1-3; possible D gene TRBD1, 6 bases. The ends were cut back, 3 bases at V and 2 bases at J, with 11 bases in the middle. CDR3 size: 15 residues. Germline CDR1 and CDR2: SGHTA and FQGNSA. CDR3 region: CASSFGRGAGNTIYF. CDR3 DNA sequence: TGTGCCAGCAGCTTCGGCAGGGGAGCTGGAAACACCATATATTTT.

The V call is TRBV27, the J call TRBJ2-7; TRBD2 is a possible D gene (5 bases). This CDR3 has 13 residues. The V gene's germline CDR1 is MNHEY and CDR2 SMNVEV (reference sequence). Deletions cut 3 bases from V and 3 bases from J, with 9 bases between. The CDR3 is CASSFGRDYEQYF. As DNA, the CDR3 is TGTGCCAGCAGTTTTGGTCGGGACTACGAGCAGTACTTC.

The gene calls are TRBV7-9 and TRBJ1-6, with a tentative D call TRBD1 (6 bases). Trimming pared 3 bases from V and 6 bases from J, leaving 9 bases between. Germline assignment: CDR1 SEHNR and CDR2 FQNEAQ (reference sequence). There are 14 residues in the CDR3. The CDR3 sequence is CASSFQGSNSPLHF. Written as DNA, the CDR3 is TGTGCCAGCAGCTTTCAGGGGAGTAATTCACCCCTCCACTTT. The entire variable domain, with the rest obtained from reference TRBV7-9 and TRBJ1-6, is as follows: DTGVSQNPRHKITKRGQNVTFRCDPISEHNRLYWYRQTLGQGPEFLTYFQNEAQLEKSRLLSDRFSAERPKGSFSTLEIQRTEQGDSAMYLCASSFQGSNSPLHFGNGTRLTVT.

This chain links TRBV10-3 with TRBJ1-5; D may be TRBD1 (6 bases). Trimming removed 9 bases from V and 6 bases from J, with 9 bases in between. Germline V gene lookup returns CDR1 ENHRY and CDR2 SYGVKD. CDR3 size: 11 residues. In nucleotides, the CDR3 is TGTGCCATACAGGGTTTTCAGCCCCAGCATTTT. It yields the protein CAIQGFQPQHF.

The rearrangement joins TRBV19 to TRBJ1-5; TRBD1 matches at 10 bases. This CDR3 comprises 19 residues. V dropped 1 base and J dropped 1; count of bases not matched to a gene: 10. Germline-derived CDR1 and CDR2 are LNHDA and SQIVND (reference sequence). The CDR3 region is CASSIGRGQGSGSNQPQHF. In DNA form, the CDR3 reads TGTGCCAGTAGTATAGGGCGGGGACAGGGGTCTGGGAGCAATCAGCCCCAGCATTTT.